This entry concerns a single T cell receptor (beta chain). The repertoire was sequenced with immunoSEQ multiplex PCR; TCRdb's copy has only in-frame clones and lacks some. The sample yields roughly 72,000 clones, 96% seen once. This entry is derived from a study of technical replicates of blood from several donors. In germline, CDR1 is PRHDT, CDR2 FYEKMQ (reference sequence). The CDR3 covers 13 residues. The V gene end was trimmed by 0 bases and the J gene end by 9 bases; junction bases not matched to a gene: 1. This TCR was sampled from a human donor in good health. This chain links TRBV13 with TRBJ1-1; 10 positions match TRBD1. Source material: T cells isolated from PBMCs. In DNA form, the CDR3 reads TGTGCCAGCAGCTTAGGAGACAGGGGGCAAGCTTTCTTT. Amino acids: CASSLGDRGQAFF.